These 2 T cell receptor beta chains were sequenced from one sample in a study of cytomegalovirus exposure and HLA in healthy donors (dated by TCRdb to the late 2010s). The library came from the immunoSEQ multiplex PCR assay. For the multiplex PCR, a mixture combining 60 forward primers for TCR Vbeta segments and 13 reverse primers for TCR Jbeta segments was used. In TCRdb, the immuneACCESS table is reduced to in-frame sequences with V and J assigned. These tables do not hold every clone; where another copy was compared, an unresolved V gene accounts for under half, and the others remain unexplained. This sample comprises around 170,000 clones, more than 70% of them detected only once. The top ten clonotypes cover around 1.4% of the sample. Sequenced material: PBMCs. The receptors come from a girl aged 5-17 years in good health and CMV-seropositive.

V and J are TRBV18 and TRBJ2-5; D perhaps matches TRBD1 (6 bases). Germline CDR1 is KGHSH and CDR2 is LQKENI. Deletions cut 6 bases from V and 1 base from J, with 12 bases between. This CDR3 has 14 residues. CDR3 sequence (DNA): TGTGCCAGCTCTCGCGAAGGGGGCCAAGAGACCCAGTACTTC. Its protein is CASSREGGQETQYF.

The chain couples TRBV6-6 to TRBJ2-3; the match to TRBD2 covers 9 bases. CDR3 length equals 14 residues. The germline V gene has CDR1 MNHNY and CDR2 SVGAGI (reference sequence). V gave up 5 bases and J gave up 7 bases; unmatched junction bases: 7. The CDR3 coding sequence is TGTGCCAGCAGTACCGGGACTAGCAGTAATACGCAGTATTTT. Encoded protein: CASSTGTSSNTQYF.